The sequence of this TCR beta chain was determined in a study of CD4+ T cells in melanoma. Study-wide results and limits: CD8+ T cell, macrophage and B cell function reportedly correlated with neoantigen-specific CD4+ T cells. Reportedly, melanoma neoantigen-specific CD4+ T cells showed varied differentiation states.

Using immunoSEQ multiplex PCR, the repertoire was profiled, and TCRdb retains in-frame clones only, with some absent. The top ten hold about 1.6% of the sample, which has over 130,000 clones, about 90% seen once. In germline, CDR1 is WSHSY, CDR2 SAAADI. Trimming took 7 bases from V and 2 from J, leaving 12 bases between them. CDR3 length: 14 amino acids. Note on this clone: Its antigen remains unknown.

The source of this sequence is a human donor with melanoma. V usage is TRBV10-2 and J usage is TRBJ1-5; D possibly corresponds to TRBD1 (5 bases). This CDR3 is CASTRQKGNQPQHF. CDR3 sequence (DNA): TGCGCCAGCACGAGACAGAAGGGCAATCAGCCCCAGCATTTT.